These 24 T cell receptor beta chains originate from one sample sequenced in a study of regulatory T cells in long-lasting Graves disease. Building the TCR beta libraries relied on iRepertoire HTBI primers, and CDR3 regions underwent Arm-PCR. TCRdb itself ran the multiplex PCR reads through MiXCR, one entry per CDR3 protein. Of about 440,000 distinct CDR3 sequences listed, approximately 16% are singletons. Time point noted: newly diagnosed GD, antithyroid drugs for less than 3 months. After RNA was extracted from PBMCs, the TCR library was made from it. The same sample was also used in a study of T cells in Graves' hyperthyroidism and ophthalmopathy.

The starting material was peripheral blood mononuclear cells (PBMCs), obtained at new diagnosis, from a patient treated with antithyroid drugs. The receptors derive from a woman under 40 with Graves disease.

This clonotype was found once. The chain is built from TRBV4-1 and TRBJ2-7; no reliable D call. CDR1 and CDR2 (germline): MGHRA, YSYEKL. The V end was cut by 4 bases, the J end by 3 bases, with 10 bases between. The CDR3 consists of 13 residues. CDR3 loop: CASSLTTLYEQYF. The CDR3 DNA reads as TGCGCCAGCAGCCTCACTACCCTCTACGAGCAGTACTTC.

This clonotype was picked up a small number of times. V is TRBV29-1 and J is TRBJ2-7; the D gene is possibly TRBD1 (5 bases). The germline V gene encodes CDR1 SQVTM and CDR2 ANQGSEA. This CDR3 has 12 amino acids. Between the trimmed V and J ends, which lost 7 bases and 5 bases, there was a span of 15 bases. CDR3 coding DNA: TGCAGCGCTCAGGGTTACCGTAACGAGCAGTACTTC. It codes for CSAQGYRNEQYF.

The sample holds a few counts of this clonotype. The chain is built from TRBV5-4 and TRBJ1-2; 8 nucleotides align to TRBD1. The CDR3 loop spans 14 amino acids. The J segment lost 4 bases and the V segment lost 4 bases, leaving 6 bases of the junction unmatched. The V gene's germline CDR1 is SGHNT and CDR2 YYREEE (reference sequence). The CDR3 nucleotides are TGTGCCAGCAGCGCGACAGGGGATGTCTATGGCTACACCTTC. This sequence encodes CASSATGDVYGYTF.

This clonotype was detected ten times or more. V usage is TRBV6-1 and J usage is TRBJ2-3, with 10 bases matching TRBD2. The germline V gene encodes CDR1 MNHNS and CDR2 SASEGT. CDR3 length: 14 residues. After removal of 8 bases from V and 2 bases from J, the junction contained 4 bases not matched to a gene. The CDR3, as DNA: TGTGCCAGCCGACTAGCGGGTATCACAGATACGCAGTATTTT. Amino acids: CASRLAGITDTQYF.

This clonotype was observed many times. The V call is TRBV3-1, the J call TRBJ2-1; D could derive from TRBD1 or TRBD2 (5 bases each). This CDR3 is built from 14 residues. With 0 bases removed from V and 7 bases from J, the gap between germline ends came to 10 bases. CDR1 and CDR2 from the germline V gene are LGHDT and YNNKEL (reference sequence). CDR3 amino acids: CASSQEGTRNEQFF. CDR3 DNA sequence: TGTGCCAGCAGCCAAGAAGGGACGCGGAATGAGCAGTTCTTC.

This clonotype was seen many times. DNA of the CDR3: TGTGCCAGCAGTGGAGGCCCCCTGAGGGGCAATCAGCCCCAGCATTTT. As protein: CASSGGPLRGNQPQHF. The chain links TRBV12-3 or TRBV12-4 to TRBJ1-5; no clear D. The CDR3 is 16 residues long. The V end was cut by 5 bases, the J end by 2 bases, with 16 bases between.

The V call is TRBV5-1, the J call TRBJ2-2; no clear D gene. The CDR3 is made up of 11 amino acids. Germline V lookup: CDR1 SGHRS, CDR2 YFSETQ. The V gene lost 7 bases and the J gene lost 5 bases, with 6 bases spanning the gap. The CDR3 region is CASGWTGELFF. CDR3 DNA sequence: TGCGCCAGCGGGTGGACCGGGGAGCTGTTTTTT.

The gene calls are TRBV10-3 and TRBJ1-2; D may be TRBD1 (5 bases). This CDR3 contains 14 residues. CDR1 and CDR2 from the germline V gene are ENHRY and SYGVKD. Trimming stripped 2 bases from V and 3 bases from J, with 10 bases between. The CDR3 DNA is TGTGCCATCAGTGAGGTCGGCAGGGACTATGGCTACACCTTC. It encodes CAISEVGRDYGYTF.

This clonotype was detected many times. The rearrangement joins TRBV20-1 to TRBJ2-5; perhaps D is TRBD1 or TRBD2 (5 bases each). The V end lost 6 bases, the J end lost 6 bases, and 17 bases lay between the germline ends. The CDR3 has 13 amino acids. CDR1 is DFQATT and CDR2 is SNEGSKA in the germline V gene (reference sequence). In nucleotides, the CDR3 is TGCAGTGCCCGAGGGGAAGCTACGCAGACCCAGTACTTC. Its protein is CSARGEATQTQYF.

There are many counts of this clonotype. This chain links TRBV27 with TRBJ2-7, with 7 positions matching TRBD1. The CDR3 has 16 amino acids. V lost 2 bases, J lost 7 bases, and 14 bases stayed unmatched. Germline-derived CDR1 and CDR2 are MNHEY and SMNVEV (reference sequence). This CDR3 reads CASSLVAAAGGREQYF. CDR3 nucleotides: TGTGCCAGCAGTTTAGTGGCGGCGGCAGGGGGACGGGAGCAGTACTTC.

This clonotype came up many times. V usage is TRBV25-1 and J usage is TRBJ2-3; TRBD2 agrees at 13 bases. V was clipped by 9 bases and J by 1 base; unmatched bases: 10. This CDR3 is built from 17 residues. Germline loops: CDR1 MGHDK, CDR2 SYGVNS. CDR3 bases: TGTGCCAGGACACTAGCGGGAGGGCGCATTCGCACAGATACGCAGTATTTT. It codes for CARTLAGGRIRTDTQYF.

The chain carries TRBV4-1 and TRBJ2-7; D possibly corresponds to TRBD1 (5 bases). CDR1 is MGHRA and CDR2 is YSYEKL in the germline V gene. There are 15 residues in the CDR3. V lost 1 base and J lost 0, with 10 bases in between. The CDR3: CASSQVHDSSYEQYF. In nucleotides, the CDR3 is TGCGCCAGCAGCCAAGTCCATGACAGCTCCTACGAGCAGTACTTC.

This clonotype was counted ten times or more. The chain uses TRBV6-1 and TRBJ2-7; 7 positions agree with TRBD2. After removal of 6 bases from V and 6 bases from J, the junction contained 11 bases not matched to a gene. Germline loops: CDR1 MNHNS, CDR2 SASEGT. The CDR3 extends over 14 amino acids. The CDR3 coding sequence is TGTGCCAGCAGCCCAACCGCGGGGGATCGCGAGCAGTACTTC. This translates into CASSPTAGDREQYF.

The table lists this clonotype with many counts. The CDR3 loop reads CASSQDLGRTDTQYF. The CDR3 coding sequence is TGCGCCAGCAGCCAAGATCTGGGGAGGACAGATACGCAGTATTTT. The chain joins TRBV4-3 to TRBJ2-3; the D gene is possibly TRBD2 (6 bases). The CDR3 covers 15 residues. Trimming took 0 bases from V and 3 from J, leaving 10 bases between them. CDR1 is LGHNA and CDR2 is YSLEER in the germline V gene.

The table lists this clonotype with a few counts. This CDR3 is CASSQDLGPPYEQYF. The CDR3 bases are TGCGCCAGCAGCCAAGATCTGGGCCCACCCTACGAGCAGTACTTC. The V and J genes are TRBV4-1 and TRBJ2-7; D ambiguous. Trimming removed 0 bases at V and 2 bases at J, with 11 bases between. Germline values: CDR1 MGHRA, CDR2 YSYEKL. The length of the CDR3 is 15 residues.

The sample holds many counts of this clonotype. The V gene is TRBV27, the J gene TRBJ2-3, with 11 bases identical to TRBD2. Germline CDR1 MNHEY, CDR2 SMNVEV (reference sequence). This CDR3 contains 16 residues. V shed 7 bases, J shed 4 bases, and the junction held 10 bases outside the gene matches. The CDR3 spells CASNPLAGVDADTQYF. In DNA form, the CDR3 reads TGTGCCAGCAATCCACTAGCGGGAGTAGACGCAGATACGCAGTATTTT.

In this sample, this clonotype turned up many times. V gene TRBV5-5 combines with J gene TRBJ2-5; D possibly uses TRBD1 or TRBD2 (5 bases each). Trimming stripped 6 bases from V and 5 bases from J, with 17 bases between. CDR3 length: 14 amino acids. Germline V CDR1 and CDR2: SGHKS, YYEKEE (reference sequence). CDR3: CASNPGTPYETQYF. CDR3 nucleotide sequence: TGTGCCAGCAACCCTGGGACGCCGTACGAGACCCAGTACTTC.

This clonotype was observed at least ten times. The rearrangement links TRBV3-1 to TRBJ2-1; 14 nucleotides match TRBD2. Germline CDR1 is LGHDT and CDR2 is YNNKEL (reference sequence). The CDR3 is 17 residues long. V lost 1 base to trimming and J lost 2 bases; unmatched junction nucleotides: 1. Here the CDR3 DNA reads TGTGCCAGCAGCCAAGTGACTAGCGGGAGGGCCTACAATGAGCAGTTCTTC. It translates to CASSQVTSGRAYNEQFF.

The chain carries TRBV29-1 and TRBJ1-1; tentatively, D is TRBD1 (5 bases). Per germline, CDR1 SQVTM and CDR2 ANQGSEA. The CDR3 runs to 12 residues. Trimming pared 4 bases from V and 1 base from J, leaving 7 bases between. The CDR3, as DNA: TGCAGCGTTGTTAGGGGGAACACTGAAGCTTTCTTT. Protein: CSVVRGNTEAFF.

The rearrangement uses TRBV3-1 and TRBJ2-2; 10 nucleotides line up with TRBD2. The germline CDR1 and CDR2 sequences are LGHDT and YNNKEL (reference sequence). CDR3 length: 15 amino acids. J lost 3 bases, V lost 4 bases, and 2 bases had no gene match. CDR3 sequence: CASSPGTSDTGELFF. DNA of the CDR3: TGTGCCAGCAGCCCCGGGACTAGCGACACCGGGGAGCTGTTTTTT.

The chain employs TRBV27 and TRBJ2-1; 10 bases agree with TRBD2. Germline assignment: CDR1 MNHEY and CDR2 SMNVEV (reference sequence). The CDR3 sequence is 20 residues long. The V and J ends lost 3 bases and 8 bases, in that order; junction bases with no gene match: 22. The CDR3 DNA sequence: TGTGCCAGCAGTTTGACGGGGTGGGGGGGAAGCGGGAGGGCATTAGATGAGCAGTTCTTC. It specifies CASSLTGWGGSGRALDEQFF.

This clonotype occurred many times. The chain carries TRBV28 and TRBJ2-7, with 7 bases aligning to TRBD1. Germline values: CDR1 MDHEN, CDR2 SYDVKM. The V segment lost 2 bases and the J segment 0 bases; nucleotides outside the gene matches: 7. The CDR3 contains 16 residues. The CDR3 sequence: CASSLGTATSSYEQYF. The CDR3 DNA reads TGTGCCAGCAGTTTAGGGACAGCCACCAGCTCCTACGAGCAGTACTTC.

The sample holds many counts of this clonotype. The rearrangement links TRBV28 to TRBJ2-1, with 8 positions matching TRBD2. The germline CDR1 and CDR2 sequences are MDHEN and SYDVKM. Germline trimming cut 2 bases from V and 1 base from J; bases unmatched to any gene: 7. This CDR3 spans 17 amino acids. CDR3 bases: TGTGCCAGCAGTTTAGTTGGACTAGCTGATTCCTACAATGAGCAGTTCTTC. It encodes CASSLVGLADSYNEQFF.

This clonotype was recorded many times. The rearrangement links TRBV2 to TRBJ2-3; D not resolved. Germline V gene data show CDR1 as SNHLY and CDR2 as FYNNEI. This CDR3 spans 12 amino acids. Trimming took off 4 bases at V and 4 bases at J, with 6 bases between the two ends. CDR3 nucleotide sequence: TGTGCCAGCAGTGTGCTAGCAGATACGCAGTATTTT. This codes for CASSVLADTQYF.